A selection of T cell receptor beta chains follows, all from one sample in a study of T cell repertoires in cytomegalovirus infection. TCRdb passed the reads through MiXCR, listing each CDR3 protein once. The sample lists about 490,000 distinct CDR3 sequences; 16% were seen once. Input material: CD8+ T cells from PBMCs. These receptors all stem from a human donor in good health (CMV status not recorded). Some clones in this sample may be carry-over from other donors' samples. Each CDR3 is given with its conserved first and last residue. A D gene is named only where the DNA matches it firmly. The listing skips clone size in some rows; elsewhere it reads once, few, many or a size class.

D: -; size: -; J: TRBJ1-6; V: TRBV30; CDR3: CAWIPPGAAFIDSYNSPLHF; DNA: TGTGCCTGGATACCCCCTGGGGCGGCGTTTATCGACTCCTATAATTCACCCCTCCACTTT
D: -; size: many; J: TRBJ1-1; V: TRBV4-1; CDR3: CASSQDQTATEAFF; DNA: TGCGCCAGCAGCCAAGATCAGACGGCCACTGAAGCTTTCTTT
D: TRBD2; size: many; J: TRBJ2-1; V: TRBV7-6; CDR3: CASSKWGRALLYNEQFF; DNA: TGTGCCAGCAGCAAATGGGGGAGGGCCCTTTTATACAATGAGCAGTTCTTC
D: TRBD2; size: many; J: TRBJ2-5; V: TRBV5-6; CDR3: CASSLGLAGVGETQYF; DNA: TGTGCCAGCAGCTTAGGGCTAGCGGGAGTCGGGGAGACCCAGTACTTC
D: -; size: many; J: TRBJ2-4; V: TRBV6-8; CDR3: CASSYGLEVAKNIQYF; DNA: TGTGCCAGCAGTTACGGGTTAGAGGTAGCCAAAAACATTCAGTACTTC
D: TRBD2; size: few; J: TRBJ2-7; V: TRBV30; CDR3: CAWSPLAGGGYEQYF; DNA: TGTGCCTGGAGTCCACTAGCGGGAGGAGGCTACGAGCAGTACTTC
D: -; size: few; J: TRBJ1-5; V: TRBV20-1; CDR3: CSARTLSNQPQHF; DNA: TGCAGTGCGAGGACACTCAGCAATCAGCCCCAGCATTTT
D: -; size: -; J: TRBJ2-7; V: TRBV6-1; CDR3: CAIHPGAGAYEQYF; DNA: TGTGCCATTCACCCGGGGGCAGGGGCCTACGAGCAGTACTTC
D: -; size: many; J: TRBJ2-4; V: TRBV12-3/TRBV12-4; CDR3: CATSGGFQRNIQYF; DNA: TGTGCCACCTCCGGGGGTTTTCAAAGAAACATTCAGTACTTC
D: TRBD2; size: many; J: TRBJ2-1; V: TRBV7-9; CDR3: CASRSGTSGSNEQFF; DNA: TGTGCCAGCAGATCCGGGACTAGCGGGAGCAATGAGCAGTTCTTC
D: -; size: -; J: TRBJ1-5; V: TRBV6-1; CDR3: CASFRDRGSIGNQPQHF; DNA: TGTGCCAGTTTCCGGGACCGGGGAAGCATTGGCAATCAGCCCCAGCATTTT
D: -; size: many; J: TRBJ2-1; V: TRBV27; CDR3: CASSLSRSSYNEQFF; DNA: TGTGCCAGCAGCTTAAGTCGGAGCTCCTACAATGAGCAGTTCTTC
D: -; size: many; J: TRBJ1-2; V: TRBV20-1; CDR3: CSASGVGSDYGYTF; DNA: TGCAGTGCCAGTGGGGTGGGCTCGGACTATGGCTACACCTTC
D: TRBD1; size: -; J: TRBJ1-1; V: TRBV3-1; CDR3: CASSPTGWNTEAFF; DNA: TGTGCCAGCAGCCCGACAGGGTGGAACACTGAAGCTTTCTTT
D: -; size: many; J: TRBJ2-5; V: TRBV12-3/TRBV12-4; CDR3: CASSFGQGQETQYF; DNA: TGTGCCAGCAGTTTTGGGCAGGGGCAGGAGACCCAGTACTTC
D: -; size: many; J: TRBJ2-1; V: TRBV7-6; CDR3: CASTTGRGAYNEQFF; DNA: TGTGCCAGCACCACGGGGAGGGGGGCCTACAATGAGCAGTTCTTC
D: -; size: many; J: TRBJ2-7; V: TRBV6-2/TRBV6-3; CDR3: CASSYSRARGKYEQYF; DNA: TGTGCCAGCAGTTACTCCAGGGCCAGGGGCAAGTACGAGCAGTACTTC
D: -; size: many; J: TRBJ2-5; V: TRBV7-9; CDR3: CASSPGARPEETQYF; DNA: TGTGCCAGCAGCCCGGGGGCGCGTCCTGAAGAGACCCAGTACTTC
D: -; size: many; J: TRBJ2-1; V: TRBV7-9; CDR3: CASRKDVASWGNEQFF; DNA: TGTGCCAGCAGAAAGGATGTGGCTAGCTGGGGCAATGAGCAGTTCTTC
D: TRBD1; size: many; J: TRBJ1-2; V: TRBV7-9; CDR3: CASSRTGGPSNYGYTF; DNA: TGTGCCAGCAGCCGGACAGGGGGCCCCTCTAACTATGGCTACACCTTC
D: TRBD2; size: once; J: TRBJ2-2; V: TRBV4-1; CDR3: CASSQETSGRTHPTGELFF; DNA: TGTGCCAGCAGCCAAGAAACTAGCGGGCGAACCCACCCCACCGGGGAGCTGTTTTTT
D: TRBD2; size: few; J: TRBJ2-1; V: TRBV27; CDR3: CASSGSGRGNEQFF; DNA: TGTGCCAGCAGTGGGAGCGGGAGAGGAAATGAGCAGTTCTTC
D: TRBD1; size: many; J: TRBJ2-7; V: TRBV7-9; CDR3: CASSLGTGEGEQYF; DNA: TGTGCCAGCAGCTTAGGGACAGGGGAAGGGGAGCAGTACTTC
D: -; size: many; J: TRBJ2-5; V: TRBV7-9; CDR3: CASSNGRGRGQETQYF; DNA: TGTGCCAGCAGCAATGGCAGGGGTCGAGGCCAAGAGACCCAGTACTTC
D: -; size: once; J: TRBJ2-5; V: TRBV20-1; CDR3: CSGISSTGQETQYF; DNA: TGCAGTGGGATATCGTCGACTGGCCAAGAGACCCAGTACTTC
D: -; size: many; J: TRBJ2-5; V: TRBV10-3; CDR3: CAISESTSLQETQYF; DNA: TGTGCCATCAGTGAGTCGACCAGTCTACAAGAGACCCAGTACTTC
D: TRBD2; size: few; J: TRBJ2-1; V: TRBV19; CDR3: CASSQGLAGYEQFF; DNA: TGTGCCAGTAGCCAAGGACTAGCGGGGTATGAGCAGTTCTTC
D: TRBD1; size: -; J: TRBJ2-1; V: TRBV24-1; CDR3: CATSDLDRGKGNEHFF; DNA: TGTGCCACCAGTGACCTCGACAGGGGAAAGGGTAATGAGCATTTCTTC
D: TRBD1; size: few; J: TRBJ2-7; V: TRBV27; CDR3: CASSPSTGVLSYEQYF; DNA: TGTGCCAGCAGTCCGTCGACAGGGGTGTTGTCCTACGAGCAGTACTTC
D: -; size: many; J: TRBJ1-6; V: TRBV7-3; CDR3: CASSQMAYGASPLHF; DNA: TGTGCCAGCAGCCAAATGGCCTACGGGGCATCACCCCTCCACTTT
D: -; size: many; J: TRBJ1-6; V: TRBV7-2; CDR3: CASSRYSTVSYNSPLHF; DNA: TGTGCCAGCAGCCGTTATTCGACAGTCTCCTATAATTCACCCCTCCACTTT
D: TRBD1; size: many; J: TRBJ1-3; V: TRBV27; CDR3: CASSTTGGSGNTIYF; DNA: TGTGCCAGCAGCACTACAGGGGGCTCTGGAAACACCATATATTTT
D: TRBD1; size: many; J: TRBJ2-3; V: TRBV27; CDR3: CASSLTMPGQGATDTQYF; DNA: TGTGCCAGCAGTCTAACTATGCCGGGACAGGGGGCGACAGATACGCAGTATTTT
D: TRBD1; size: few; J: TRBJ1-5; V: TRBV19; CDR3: CATTHGTAQPQHF; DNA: TGTGCCACAACACACGGGACAGCCCAGCCCCAGCATTTT
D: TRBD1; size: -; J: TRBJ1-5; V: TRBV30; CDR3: CAWSSGGSQPQHF; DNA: TGTGCCTGGAGCTCAGGGGGATCTCAGCCCCAGCATTTT
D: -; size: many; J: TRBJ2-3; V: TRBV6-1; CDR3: CASSDRTTLRSPQYF; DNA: TGTGCCAGCAGTGACCGGACTACCCTCCGGAGCCCGCAGTATTTT
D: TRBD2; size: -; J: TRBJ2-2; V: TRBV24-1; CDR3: CATSGGLAGAGELFF; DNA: TGTGCCACCAGTGGGGGACTAGCGGGAGCCGGGGAGCTGTTTTTT
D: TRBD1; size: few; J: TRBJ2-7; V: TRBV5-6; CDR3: CASSAPGTGYEQYF; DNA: TGTGCCAGCAGCGCCCCCGGGACAGGGTACGAGCAGTACTTC
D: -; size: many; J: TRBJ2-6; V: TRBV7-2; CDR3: CASSMEGPQNVLTF; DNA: TGTGCCAGCAGCATGGAGGGGCCCCAGAACGTCCTGACTTTC
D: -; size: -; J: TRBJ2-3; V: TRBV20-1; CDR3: CSARDPSGSTDTQYF; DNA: TGCAGTGCTAGAGATCCCAGCGGTAGCACAGATACGCAGTATTTT
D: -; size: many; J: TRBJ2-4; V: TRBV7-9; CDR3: CASSLIDTRAHLQYF; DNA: TGTGCCAGCAGCTTAATCGATACTCGGGCACATCTTCAGTACTTC
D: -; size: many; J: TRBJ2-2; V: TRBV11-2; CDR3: CASSLVLEQANFELFF; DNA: TGTGCCAGCAGCTTAGTGTTAGAGCAGGCCAATTTTGAGCTGTTTTTT
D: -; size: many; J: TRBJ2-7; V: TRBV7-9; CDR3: CASSPPHSYEQYF; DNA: TGTGCCAGCAGCCCGCCCCACTCCTACGAGCAGTACTTC
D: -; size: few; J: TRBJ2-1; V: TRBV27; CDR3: CASTPSGGEVIDEQFF; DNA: TGTGCCAGCACCCCTTCGGGGGGCGAGGTGATTGATGAGCAGTTCTTC
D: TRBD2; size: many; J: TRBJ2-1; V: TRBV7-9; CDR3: CASSPRGSGRGNEQFF; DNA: TGTGCCAGCAGCCCGAGGGGGAGCGGGAGGGGCAATGAGCAGTTCTTC
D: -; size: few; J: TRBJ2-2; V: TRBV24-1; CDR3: CATSDLELGELFF; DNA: TGTGCCACCAGTGATTTAGAGCTCGGGGAGCTGTTTTTT
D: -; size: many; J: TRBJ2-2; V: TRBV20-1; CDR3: CSAARAQRPGELFF; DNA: TGCAGTGCTGCCCGGGCCCAACGCCCCGGGGAGCTGTTTTTT
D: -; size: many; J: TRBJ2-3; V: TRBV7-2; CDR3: CASTDPSTDTQYF; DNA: TGTGCCAGCACCGACCCTAGCACAGATACGCAGTATTTT